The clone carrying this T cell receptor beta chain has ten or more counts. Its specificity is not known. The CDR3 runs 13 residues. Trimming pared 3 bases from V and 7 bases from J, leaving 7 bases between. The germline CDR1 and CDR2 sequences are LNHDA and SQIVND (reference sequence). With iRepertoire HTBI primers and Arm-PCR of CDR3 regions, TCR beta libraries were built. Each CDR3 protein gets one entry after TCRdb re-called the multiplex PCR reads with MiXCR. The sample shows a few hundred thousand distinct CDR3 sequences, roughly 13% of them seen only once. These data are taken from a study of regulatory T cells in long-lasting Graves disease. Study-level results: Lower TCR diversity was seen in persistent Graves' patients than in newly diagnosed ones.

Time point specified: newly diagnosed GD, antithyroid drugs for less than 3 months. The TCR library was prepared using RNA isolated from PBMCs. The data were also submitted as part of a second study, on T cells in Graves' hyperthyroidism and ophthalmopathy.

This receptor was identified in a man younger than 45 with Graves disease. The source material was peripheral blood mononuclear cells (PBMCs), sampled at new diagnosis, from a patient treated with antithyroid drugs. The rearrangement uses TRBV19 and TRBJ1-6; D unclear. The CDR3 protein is CASSITTNSPLHF. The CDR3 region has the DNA TGTGCCAGTAGTATTACGACGAATTCACCCCTCCACTTT.